What follows describes a single T cell receptor (beta chain). Generated by immunoSEQ multiplex PCR, the TCRdb table keeps only in-frame clones and is missing some. The repertoire holds some 250,000 clones, with around 87% as singletons. The data were obtained in a study of cytomegalovirus exposure and HLA in healthy donors. Overall study: Per a later analysis, the 550 to 850 first-cohort and some 110 validation repertoires shared one platform.

The specimen sequenced was PBMCs. The source is a woman in her late teens or twenties in good health and CMV-seronegative.

CDR3 in amino acids: CASSQGTGVNYGYTF. CDR3 coding DNA: TGCGCCAGCAGCCAGGGGACAGGGGTTAACTATGGCTACACCTTC. The chain recombines TRBV4-1 with TRBJ1-2, with 10 bases fitting TRBD1. V shed 3 bases and J 1 base; nucleotides not matched to a gene: 2. The germline CDR1 and CDR2 sequences are MGHRA and YSYEKL. The CDR3 runs to 15 residues.